The clone carrying this TCR beta chain was observed at least ten times. Its antigen is currently unknown. The sorted libraries were made from about a million CD4+ or CD8+ T cells. The source of the sample is a study of neurological immune-mediated disorders. Study findings and constraints: None of the CDR3 amino acid sequences of expanded clones were shared across subjects, and this suggested private repertoires in all groups. In HTLV-1-associated myelopathy, TCR clonal expansion was greatest, and in multiple sclerosis it was least, below healthy controls.

Germline V CDR1 and CDR2: LGHNT, FRNRAP. Deletions cut 4 bases from V and 1 base from J, with 11 bases between. The CDR3 is 14 residues long. A 10-nucleotide random UMI tagged transcripts in template-switch 5'RACE cDNA synthesis. Via MiXCR, TCRdb re-called the 5' RACE reads, giving one row per CDR3 protein. The sample holds 11,000 to 15,000 distinct CDR3 sequences, less than 15% seen once. The receptor was derived from a female donor with HTLV-1-associated myelopathy (HAM/TSP). Source material: CD8+ T cells from blood. The chain carries TRBV12-5 and TRBJ2-7; D might be TRBD1 (6 bases). The CDR3 is CASGSTGKSYEQYF. CDR3 sequence (DNA): TGTGCTAGTGGTTCCACAGGGAAATCCTACGAGCAGTACTTC.